The TCR beta chain described here comes from a study of T cell repertoires in cytomegalovirus infection. This CDR3 has 16 residues. Germline lookup yields CDR1 LNHDA and CDR2 SQIVND (reference sequence). V was clipped by 4 bases and J by 0 bases, with 13 bases between them. The study's findings and limits: CMV-specific TCR beta clonotypes restricted by HLA-C were the ones dominating the ex vivo response.

From the reads, TCRdb called clonotypes with MiXCR, one entry per CDR3 protein. The sample holds 250,000 to 300,000 distinct CDR3 sequences; roughly a quarter are singletons and the top ten take around 14%. Remarks on this clonotype: What it binds is not known.

The TCR originated in a human donor in good health (CMV status not recorded). Some clones in this sample may be carry-over from other donors' samples. The material sequenced was PBMCs. This chain connects TRBV19 to TRBJ2-1; tentative D call: TRBD2 (6 bases). The CDR3, as DNA: TGTGCCAGTAGTAAAGGCGGGACCAGCTCCTACAATGAGCAGTTCTTC. It translates to CASSKGGTSSYNEQFF.